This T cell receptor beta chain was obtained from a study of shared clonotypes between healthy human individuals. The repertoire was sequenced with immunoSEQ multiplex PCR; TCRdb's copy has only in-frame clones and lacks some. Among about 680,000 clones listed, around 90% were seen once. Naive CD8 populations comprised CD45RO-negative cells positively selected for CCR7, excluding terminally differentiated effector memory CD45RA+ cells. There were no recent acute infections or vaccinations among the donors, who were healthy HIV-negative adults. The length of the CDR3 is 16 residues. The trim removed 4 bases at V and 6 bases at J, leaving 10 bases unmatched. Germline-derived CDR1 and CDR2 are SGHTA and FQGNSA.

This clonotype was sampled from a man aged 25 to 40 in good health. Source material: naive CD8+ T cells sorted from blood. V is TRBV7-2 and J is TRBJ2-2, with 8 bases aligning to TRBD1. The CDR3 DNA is TGTGCCAGCAGCTCACCGGGACAGGAGATCTCCGGGGAGCTGTTTTTT. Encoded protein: CASSSPGQEISGELFF.